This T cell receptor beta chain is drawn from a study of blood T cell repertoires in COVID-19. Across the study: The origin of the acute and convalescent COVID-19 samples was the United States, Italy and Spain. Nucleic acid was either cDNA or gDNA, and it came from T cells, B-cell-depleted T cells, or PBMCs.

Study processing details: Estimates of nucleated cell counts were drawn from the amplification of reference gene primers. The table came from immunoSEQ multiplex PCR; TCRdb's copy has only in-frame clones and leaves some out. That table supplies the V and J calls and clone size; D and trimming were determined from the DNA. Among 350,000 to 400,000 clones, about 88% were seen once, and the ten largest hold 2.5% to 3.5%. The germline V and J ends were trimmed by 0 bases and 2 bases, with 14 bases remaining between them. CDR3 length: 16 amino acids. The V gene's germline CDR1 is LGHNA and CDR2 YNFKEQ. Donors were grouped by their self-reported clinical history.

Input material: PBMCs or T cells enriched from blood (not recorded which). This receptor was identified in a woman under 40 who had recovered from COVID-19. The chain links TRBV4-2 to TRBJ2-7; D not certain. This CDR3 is CASSQESYSYTYEQYF. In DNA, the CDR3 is TGTGCCAGCAGCCAAGAATCATACAGTTATACCTACGAGCAGTACTTC.